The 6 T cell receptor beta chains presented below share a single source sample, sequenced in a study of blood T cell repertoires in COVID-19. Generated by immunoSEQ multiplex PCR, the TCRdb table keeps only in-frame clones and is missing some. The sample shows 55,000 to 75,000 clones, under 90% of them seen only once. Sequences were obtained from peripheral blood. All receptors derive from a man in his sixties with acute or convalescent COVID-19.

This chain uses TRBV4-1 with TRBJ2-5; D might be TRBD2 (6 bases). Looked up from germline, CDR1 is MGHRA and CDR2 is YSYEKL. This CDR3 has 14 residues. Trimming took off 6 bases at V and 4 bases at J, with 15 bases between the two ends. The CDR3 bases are TGCGCCAGCAGATCTCGGCAGGGAGGAGAGACCCAGTACTTC. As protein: CASRSRQGGETQYF.

Here the CDR3 DNA reads TGTGCCAGCAGTGCCAGGGAAAACACCGGGGAGCTGTTTTTT. This sequence encodes CASSARENTGELFF. This chain connects TRBV2 to TRBJ2-2; a possible D gene is TRBD1 (5 bases). The V gene's germline CDR1 is SNHLY and CDR2 FYNNEI. V gave up 4 bases and J gave up 2 bases, with 8 bases separating them. The CDR3 is 14 amino acids.

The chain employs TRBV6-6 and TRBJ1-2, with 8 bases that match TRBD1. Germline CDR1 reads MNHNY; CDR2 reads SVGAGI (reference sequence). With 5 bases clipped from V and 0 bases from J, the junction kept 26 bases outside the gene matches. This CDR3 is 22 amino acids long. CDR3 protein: CASSQSTGALLFPPYTNYGYTF. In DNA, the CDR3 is TGTGCCAGCAGTCAATCGACAGGGGCCCTCCTGTTTCCACCGTATACTAACTATGGCTACACCTTC.

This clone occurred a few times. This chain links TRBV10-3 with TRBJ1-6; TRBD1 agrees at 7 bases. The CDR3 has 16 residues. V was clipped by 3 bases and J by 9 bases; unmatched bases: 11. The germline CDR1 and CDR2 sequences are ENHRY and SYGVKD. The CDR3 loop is CAISDPRQGNLSPLHF. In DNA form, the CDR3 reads TGTGCCATCAGTGATCCGAGACAGGGCAACCTTTCACCCCTCCACTTT.

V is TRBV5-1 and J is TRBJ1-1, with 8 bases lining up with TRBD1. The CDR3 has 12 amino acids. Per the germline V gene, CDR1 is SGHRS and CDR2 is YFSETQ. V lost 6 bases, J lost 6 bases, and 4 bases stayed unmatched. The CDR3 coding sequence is TGCGCCAGCACTGGACAGGGCCCTGAAGCTTTCTTT. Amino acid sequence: CASTGQGPEAFF.

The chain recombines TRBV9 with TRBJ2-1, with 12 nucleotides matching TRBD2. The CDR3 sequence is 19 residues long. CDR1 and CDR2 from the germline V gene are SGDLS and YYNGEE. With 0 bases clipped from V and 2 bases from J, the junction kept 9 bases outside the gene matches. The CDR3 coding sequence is TGTGCCAGCAGCGTAGTGGAGACTAGCGGGGGTCGGACCTACAATGAGCAGTTCTTC. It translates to CASSVVETSGGRTYNEQFF.